This TCR beta chain was documented in a study of T cell responses to AZD1222 COVID-19 vaccine. The V and J ends lost 7 bases and 7 bases respectively, with 11 bases between them. Per the germline V gene, CDR1 is SGHRS and CDR2 is YFSETQ. The CDR3 sequence is 11 residues long. Sequencing used immunoSEQ multiplex PCR; TCRdb keeps in-frame clones, though not all of them. The sample includes 140,000 or so clones, 70% to 90% of them seen just once. Specimen: peripheral blood, collected 28 days after the second AZD1222 dose. This chain uses TRBV5-1 with TRBJ1-1; weak D call: TRBD1 (5 bases). The receptor comes from an adult who received the AZD1222 COVID-19 vaccine. As DNA, the CDR3 is TGCGCCAGCGGGGCGGACGGTGAAGCTTTCTTT. Amino acid sequence: CASGADGEAFF.